These 15 T cell receptor beta chains came from one sample sequenced in a study of post-analysis software for immune sequencing data. Unique molecular identifiers were built into the TCR beta cDNA libraries. TCRdb re-called the PCR reads through MiXCR, storing one row per CDR3 protein. The sample comprises roughly 800,000 distinct CDR3 sequences, 46% of which are singletons, and around 4.7% rests with the top ten. Study results and limitations: In patients, about 5 TRBV segments were more frequent than in controls, with TRBV5-6, TRBV5-1 and TRBV20-1 among them.

For these receptors, no antigen is known. The sequencing input was blood. The receptors shown here come from a girl aged 10-17 years with multiple sclerosis.

This clonotype has just one count. This rearrangement joins TRBV3-1 to TRBJ2-1; D is ambiguous. The CDR3 has 15 amino acids. CDR1 is LGHDT and CDR2 is YNNKEL in the germline V gene (reference sequence). With 5 bases removed from V and 6 bases from J, the gap between germline ends came to 17 bases. The CDR3 coding sequence is TGTGCCAGCAGCGACCGGGCCCTCTTACCCAATGAGCAGTTCTTC. It codes for CASSDRALLPNEQFF.

This clonotype was observed a few times. This chain connects TRBV6-2 or TRBV6-3 to TRBJ2-7, with a possible D match to TRBD1 (5 bases). The V end lost 7 bases, the J end lost 0 bases, and 16 bases lay between the germline ends. The CDR3 totals 15 residues. Germline-derived CDR1 and CDR2 are MNHEY and SVGEGT. CDR3 DNA: TGTGCCAGCAAACCCGAGGACACCCTCTCCTACGAGCAGTACTTC. It encodes CASKPEDTLSYEQYF.

This sequence joins TRBV20-1 and TRBJ2-7, with TRBD1 matching over 11 bases. The V segment lost 0 bases and the J segment 5 bases; nucleotides outside the gene matches: 6. The germline V gene encodes CDR1 DFQATT and CDR2 SNEGSKA (reference sequence). This CDR3 has 15 amino acids. In DNA, the CDR3 is TGCAGTGCTAGAGATTTAGGACAGGGGGCCAACGAGCAGTACTTC. It encodes CSARDLGQGANEQYF.

The chain couples TRBV5-5 to TRBJ2-3; TRBD2 matches 9 bases. Per germline, CDR1 SGHKS and CDR2 YYEKEE (reference sequence). This CDR3 comprises 17 residues. The ends lost 1 base at V and 4 bases at J; junction bases unmatched: 10. As DNA, the CDR3 is TGTGCCAGCAGCTTGAGAATGGCTAGCGGGATAGCAGATACGCAGTATTTT. Amino acids: CASSLRMASGIADTQYF.

The V call is TRBV18, the J call TRBJ2-1; the match to TRBD2 covers 11 bases. With V trimmed by 6 bases and J by 5 bases, 15 bases remained unmatched. The CDR3 is made up of 18 amino acids. Germline CDR1 KGHSH, CDR2 LQKENI. CDR3 DNA sequence: TGTGCCAGCTCCAAAGGACGGTGGACTAGCGGGCCCCACAATGAGCAGTTCTTC. This encodes CASSKGRWTSGPHNEQFF.

This clonotype showed up just a few times. The V and J genes are TRBV7-2 and TRBJ2-7; D remains ambiguous. This CDR3 has 13 residues. CDR1 and CDR2 (germline): SGHTA, FQGNSA. V shed 7 bases and J shed 4 bases, with 14 bases lying between them. In nucleotides, the CDR3 is TGTGCCAGCACCAAAAACCCCAGTTACGAGCAGTACTTC. It is translated as CASTKNPSYEQYF. Full variable domain (rest looked up from reference TRBV7-2 and TRBJ2-7): GAGVSQSPSNKVTEKGKDVELRCDPISGHTALYWYRQSLGQGLEFLIYFQGNSAPDKSGLPSDRFSAERTGGSVSTLTIQRTQQEDSAVYLCASTKNPSYEQYFGPGTRLTVT.

The genes are TRBV12-3 or TRBV12-4 and TRBJ1-2; tentative D call: TRBD1 (6 bases). The CDR3 loop spans 13 amino acids. V was pared by 5 bases and J by 13 bases, with 20 bases between. CDR3 sequence: CASSPEPGHPGTF. The CDR3 DNA reads TGTGCCAGCAGTCCCGAACCGGGACACCCAGGCACCTTC.

V is TRBV5-1 and J is TRBJ2-7; the D is unclear. The CDR3 is 14 residues long. Germline V CDR1 and CDR2: SGHRS, YFSETQ. V was clipped by 4 bases and J by 0 bases, with 11 bases between them. CDR3 loop: CASSTRGVSYEQYF. The CDR3 bases are TGCGCCAGCAGCACCCGTGGCGTCTCCTACGAGCAGTACTTC.

V usage is TRBV7-9 and J usage is TRBJ2-5; TRBD1 agrees at 8 bases. Trimming cost V 5 bases and J 1 base; bases outside gene matches: 6. The CDR3 extends over 15 amino acids. Germline V gene data show CDR1 as SEHNR and CDR2 as FQNEAQ (reference sequence). Here the CDR3 DNA reads TGTGCCAGCAGCCCTCGGACAGGGACCCAAGAGACCCAGTACTTC. Amino acids: CASSPRTGTQETQYF.

This rearrangement joins TRBV15 to TRBJ1-1; D remains ambiguous. Trimming removed 0 bases from V and 0 bases from J, with 8 bases in between. The germline V gene has CDR1 LNHNV and CDR2 YYDKDF (reference sequence). CDR3 length equals 15 residues. The CDR3 sequence is CATSRDVRLNTEAFF. CDR3 sequence (DNA): TGTGCCACCAGCAGAGACGTCAGACTGAACACTGAAGCTTTCTTT.

The chain recombines TRBV10-2 with TRBJ2-1; 10 bases map to TRBD2. CDR1 and CDR2 from the germline V gene are WSHSY and SAAADI. CDR3 length: 17 amino acids. V shed 3 bases, J shed 2 bases, and the junction held 7 bases outside the gene matches. The CDR3 coding sequence is TGCGCCAGCAGTGATGAGACTAGCGGGCCCACCTACAATGAGCAGTTCTTC. Its protein is CASSDETSGPTYNEQFF.

The chain recombines TRBV24-1 with TRBJ2-3; 7 positions agree with TRBD1. Germline lookup yields CDR1 KGHDR and CDR2 SFDVKD. V gave up 3 bases and J gave up 7 bases; unmatched junction bases: 12. The CDR3 consists of 16 residues. CDR3 DNA: TGTGCCACCAGTGATCCAGGGGGTCGCAATCTGTATACGCAGTATTTT. This codes for CATSDPGGRNLYTQYF.

This clonotype was observed a handful of times. The chain couples TRBV7-9 to TRBJ2-5; D might be TRBD2 (8 bases). The CDR3 is 15 residues long. Trimming removed 4 bases from V and 4 bases from J, with 16 bases in between. Germline-derived CDR1 and CDR2 are SEHNR and FQNEAQ (reference sequence). The CDR3 DNA reads as TGTGCCAGCAGCTCCCGACGGGAGGGGGCAGAGACCCAGTACTTC. Protein sequence: CASSSRREGAETQYF. The full variable domain, its missing parts supplied by reference TRBV7-9 and TRBJ2-5, is DTGVSQNPRHKITKRGQNVTFRCDPISEHNRLYWYRQTLGQGPEFLTYFQNEAQLEKSRLLSDRFSAERPKGSFSTLEIQRTEQGDSAMYLCASSSRREGAETQYFGPGTRLLVL.

The J gene is TRBJ2-7, the V gene TRBV2; 10 nucleotides match TRBD2. The germline gives CDR1 SNHLY, CDR2 FYNNEI. The J segment lost 6 bases and the V segment lost 2 bases, leaving 7 bases of the junction unmatched. The CDR3 has 15 residues. The chain's CDR3 is CASSERAGGLGEQYF. The CDR3 DNA follows: TGTGCCAGCAGTGAAAGAGCGGGAGGGTTAGGCGAGCAGTACTTC.

The chain has TRBV12-3 or TRBV12-4 and TRBJ1-2; no clear D. Trimming pared 3 bases from V and 2 bases from J, leaving 4 bases between. This CDR3 is built from 12 residues. This CDR3 reads CASSFGNYGYTF. Here the CDR3 DNA reads TGTGCCAGCAGTTTCGGGAACTATGGCTACACCTTC.